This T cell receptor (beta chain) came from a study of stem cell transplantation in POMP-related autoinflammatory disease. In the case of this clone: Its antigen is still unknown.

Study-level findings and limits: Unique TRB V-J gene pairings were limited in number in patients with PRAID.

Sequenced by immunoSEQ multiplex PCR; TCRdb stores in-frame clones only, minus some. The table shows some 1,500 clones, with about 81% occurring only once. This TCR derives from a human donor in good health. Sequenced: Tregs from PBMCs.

The CDR3 loop reads CASSLGSLRSYEKLFF. In DNA, the CDR3 is TGTGCCAGCAGCTTGGGCAGCCTGCGGTCCTATGAAAAACTGTTTTTT. The chain couples TRBV5-6 to TRBJ1-4; the D is unclear. Germline-derived CDR1 and CDR2 are SGHDT and YYEEEE. This CDR3 region has 16 residues. V lost 0 bases and J lost 6, with 15 bases in between.